Presented here are 29 T cell receptor beta chains from one specimen sequenced in a study of blood T cells in healthy people across ages. A sample-barcoded 5' primer and a J-beta primer mix were used in a second PCR of roughly 6 to 12 cycles. TCRdb fed the 5' RACE reads into MiXCR, producing one record per CDR3 protein. The sample lists 800,000 or so distinct CDR3 sequences, about 45% occurring once. The sequenced material came from blood. The receptors were sampled from an elderly man in good health.

The J gene is TRBJ2-5, the V gene TRBV18; D not certain. Deletions cut 8 bases from V and 2 bases from J, with 12 bases between. The CDR3 sequence is 13 residues long. Germline CDR1 and CDR2: KGHSH and LQKENI. CDR3 bases: TGTGCCAGCAGTCCAGCGTTACAAGAGACCCAGTACTTC. Translation: CASSPALQETQYF.

This chain connects TRBV12-3 or TRBV12-4 to TRBJ2-4; TRBD2 matches at 10 bases. This CDR3 has 16 residues. V trimming: 3 bases; J trimming: 3 bases; junction bases outside the gene matches: 5. The DNA of the CDR3 is TGTGCCAGCAGTTTCTCAGCGGGAGGGGTCAAAAACATTCAGTACTTC. Translated, it gives CASSFSAGGVKNIQYF.

V is TRBV7-3 and J is TRBJ2-3; 9 positions agree with TRBD1. Looked up from germline, CDR1 is SGHTA and CDR2 is FQGTGA. This CDR3 contains 15 residues. Losses at the gene ends were 4 bases for V and 2 bases for J; bases not matched to a gene: 4. The CDR3 sequence is CASSSQQGATDTQYF. The DNA of the CDR3 is TGTGCCAGCAGCTCCCAACAGGGGGCCACAGATACGCAGTATTTT.

This chain links TRBV7-9 with TRBJ1-4, with TRBD1 identical over 7 bases. The V gene end was trimmed by 5 bases and the J gene end by 0 bases; junction bases not matched to a gene: 3. The CDR3 is 15 amino acids. Germline V gives CDR1 SEHNR, CDR2 FQNEAQ (reference sequence). Here the CDR3 DNA reads TGTGCCAGCAGCCCAGGACAGGCAACTAATGAAAAACTGTTTTTT. Translated, it gives CASSPGQATNEKLFF.

This sequence joins TRBV3-1 and TRBJ2-3, with D tentatively TRBD2 (7 bases). The CDR3 spans 17 residues. Trimming removed 3 bases at V and 5 bases at J, with 21 bases between. The germline CDR1 and CDR2 sequences are LGHDT and YNNKEL (reference sequence). In DNA form, the CDR3 reads TGTGCCAGCAGCCAGTCCTGGGGGGGCCTAATGGTAGATACGCAGTATTTT. It encodes CASSQSWGGLMVDTQYF.

This clonotype was seen a few times. This chain connects TRBV9 to TRBJ2-6; TRBD1 agrees at 7 bases. J was trimmed by 0 bases and V by 4 bases; bases with no gene match: 13. Germline CDR1 SGDLS, CDR2 YYNGEE. CDR3 size: 19 residues. Here the CDR3 DNA reads TGTGCCAGCAGCCCCCCCGGGACAGATACTATCTCTGGGGCCAACGTCCTGACTTTC. It translates to CASSPPGTDTISGANVLTF.

V and J are TRBV12-3 or TRBV12-4 and TRBJ2-7; D remains unclear. Trimming cost V 3 bases and J 0 bases, with 9 bases left between them. The CDR3 length is 14 residues. CDR3 nucleotides: TGTGCCAGCAGTTTCACAGATTTCTCCTACGAGCAGTACTTC. It translates to CASSFTDFSYEQYF.

V usage is TRBV6-5 and J usage is TRBJ2-7; D unclear. With 0 bases removed from V and 6 bases from J, the gap between germline ends came to 18 bases. The CDR3 sequence is 16 residues long. Per germline, CDR1 MNHEY and CDR2 SVGAGI. The CDR3 nucleotides are TGTGCCAGCAGTTACTCACCGTCACTCTTTACCTGCGAGCAGTACTTC. Its protein product is CASSYSPSLFTCEQYF.

The J gene is TRBJ2-7, the V gene TRBV7-3; D is unresolved. In germline, CDR1 is SGHTA, CDR2 FQGTGA. The length of the CDR3 is 12 residues. V lost 4 bases and J lost 3, with 7 bases in between. The CDR3 DNA follows: TGTGCCAGCAGCTACGCCCTCTACGAGCAGTACTTC. Its translation: CASSYALYEQYF.

The V gene is TRBV20-1, the J gene TRBJ1-1; TRBD1 might be the D (6 bases). The CDR3 is 16 amino acids. With 3 bases removed from V and 3 bases from J, the gap between germline ends came to 20 bases. The germline CDR1 and CDR2 sequences are DFQATT and SNEGSKA (reference sequence). Written as DNA, the CDR3 is TGCAGTGCTAGCCCCGGGGGCAATGAGGGTGACACTGAAGCTTTCTTT. It is translated as CSASPGGNEGDTEAFF.

This clonotype occurred a few times. The rearrangement links TRBV20-1 to TRBJ2-5; D call uncertain. The ends were cut back, 6 bases at V and 8 bases at J, with 25 bases in the middle. The V gene's germline CDR1 is DFQATT and CDR2 SNEGSKA (reference sequence). The CDR3 extends over 15 amino acids. The CDR3 DNA sequence: TGCAGTGCCCCAGACCCTACGTCGTCCCAAGGAACCCAGTACTTC. This translates into CSAPDPTSSQGTQYF.

There are a few counts of this clonotype. The rearrangement links TRBV11-3 to TRBJ2-1; possible D gene TRBD2, 9 bases. The V gene lost 4 bases and the J gene lost 4 bases, with 23 bases spanning the gap. Germline assignment: CDR1 SGHNT and CDR2 YENEEA. The CDR3 contains 18 residues. Here the CDR3 reads CASSSGGGRAEVYNEQFF. The CDR3 DNA is TGTGCCAGCAGCTCAGGGGGCGGGAGGGCCGAGGTGTACAATGAGCAGTTCTTC.

The genes are TRBV11-3 and TRBJ2-7, with TRBD1 matching 8 bases. Per germline, CDR1 SGHNT and CDR2 YENEEA. The junction had 7 bases not matched to a gene; V was cut back by 7 bases and J by 2 bases. This CDR3 has 14 residues. CDR3 coding DNA: TGTGCCAGCACCCAGGACAGGGAGACCTACGAGCAGTACTTC. Its protein is CASTQDRETYEQYF.

This clonotype has just a few counts. The chain has TRBV7-9 and TRBJ2-1; 7 nucleotides line up with TRBD2. Germline assignment: CDR1 SEHNR and CDR2 FQNEAQ (reference sequence). With 5 bases clipped from V and 0 bases from J, the junction kept 4 bases outside the gene matches. There are 15 residues in the CDR3. CDR3 protein: CASSISGASYNEQFF. The CDR3 nucleotides are TGTGCCAGCAGCATAAGCGGGGCCTCCTACAATGAGCAGTTCTTC.

V is TRBV29-1 and J is TRBJ2-1, with 8 bases identical to TRBD1. Trimming removed 6 bases from V and 9 bases from J; junction bases left unmatched: 7. The CDR3 has 12 residues. Germline CDR1 is SQVTM and CDR2 is ANQGSEA. CDR3 sequence (DNA): TGCAGCGTCGACCCAGGGGGCATTGAGCAGTTCTTC. This translates into CSVDPGGIEQFF.

This clonotype showed up many times. This rearrangement joins TRBV5-1 to TRBJ2-5; 15 bases match TRBD2. CDR3 size: 18 residues. Per the germline V gene, CDR1 is SGHRS and CDR2 is YFSETQ. Trimming removed 2 bases from V and 2 bases from J; junction bases left unmatched: 7. CDR3 protein: CASSFRTSGRALQETQYF. CDR3 nucleotide sequence: TGCGCCAGCAGCTTCAGGACTAGCGGGAGGGCCCTACAAGAGACCCAGTACTTC.

V usage is TRBV5-1 and J usage is TRBJ1-1; D possibly corresponds to TRBD1 (5 bases). This CDR3 has 16 amino acids. The germline CDR1 and CDR2 sequences are SGHRS and YFSETQ. The germline V and J ends were trimmed by 0 bases and 0 bases, with 12 bases remaining between them. In nucleotides, the CDR3 is TGCGCCAGCAGCTTGGGACAGTACGAGATGAACACTGAAGCTTTCTTT. Translating it yields CASSLGQYEMNTEAFF.

The V call is TRBV2, the J call TRBJ2-3; 10 bases line up with TRBD1. Germline V gene data show CDR1 as SNHLY and CDR2 as FYNNEI. With V trimmed by 6 bases and J by 8 bases, 11 bases remained unmatched. The CDR3 length is 15 residues. The CDR3 DNA reads TGTGCCAGCAGCTTTAGACAGGGGGCAGGAGGTACGCAGTATTTT. Encoded protein: CASSFRQGAGGTQYF.

Concerning this clonotype itself: A much larger clone differs by one base, so this may be a read error. V usage is TRBV29-1 and J usage is TRBJ2-7, with D possibly being TRBD2 (6 bases). Germline assignment: CDR1 SQVTM and CDR2 ANQGSEA. The CDR3 runs 14 residues. Deletions cut 4 bases from V and 0 bases from J, with 13 bases between. For the CDR3, the DNA is TGCAGCGTTGTCGGGGGTGGGGTCTCCTACGAGCAGTACTTC. Its protein is CSVVGGGVSYEQYF.

This chain joins TRBV5-1 and TRBJ2-1; 9 bases line up with TRBD2. The J segment lost 4 bases and the V segment lost 0 bases, leaving 5 bases of the junction unmatched. The CDR3 contains 16 residues. Germline CDR1 SGHRS, CDR2 YFSETQ. The CDR3 loop reads CASSLAVTSGYNEQFF. CDR3 bases: TGCGCCAGCAGCTTGGCAGTGACTAGCGGATACAATGAGCAGTTCTTC. The full variable domain, rest sourced from reference TRBV5-1 and TRBJ2-1, is KAGVTQTPRYLIKTRGQQVTLSCSPISGHRSVSWYQQTPGQGLQFLFEYFSETQRNKGNFPGRFSGRQFSNSRSEMNVSTLELGDSALYLCASSLAVTSGYNEQFFGPGTRLTVL.

This clonotype has a count of ten or more. The chain is built from TRBV3-1 and TRBJ2-1; possibly TRBD2 for D (5 bases). Germline V gene sequence: CDR1 LGHDT, CDR2 YNNKEL (reference sequence). This CDR3 is built from 16 residues. The V end lost 0 bases, the J end lost 6 bases, and 15 bases lay between the germline ends. CDR3 region: CASSQETPDSVNEQFF. The CDR3 nucleotides are TGTGCCAGCAGCCAAGAGACCCCGGACTCCGTCAATGAGCAGTTCTTC.

The chain recombines TRBV20-1 with TRBJ1-1, with TRBD1 as a possible D gene (6 bases). This CDR3 spans 15 amino acids. V lost 3 bases and J lost 7, with 21 bases in between. Germline CDR1 and CDR2: DFQATT and SNEGSKA (reference sequence). The CDR3, as DNA: TGCAGTGCTAGGTCGAGTCCGGGGGCAAAGGTTGAAGCTTTCTTT. Its translation: CSARSSPGAKVEAFF.

The rearrangement uses TRBV5-1 and TRBJ2-5, with a weak D call TRBD1 (6 bases). The CDR3 loop spans 14 amino acids. In germline, CDR1 is SGHRS, CDR2 YFSETQ. Trimming removed 4 bases at V and 5 bases at J, with 15 bases between. For the CDR3, the DNA is TGCGCCAGCAGCCTCGGGGCAGGGGCTGAGACCCAGTACTTC. It translates to CASSLGAGAETQYF.

The CDR3 spells CSATRLGPQETQYF. The CDR3 DNA sequence: TGCAGTGCTACGCGCCTGGGACCTCAAGAGACCCAGTACTTC. V and J are TRBV20-1 and TRBJ2-5; D might be TRBD1 or TRBD2, each matching 5 bases. This CDR3 has 14 amino acids. Germline-derived CDR1 and CDR2 are DFQATT and SNEGSKA (reference sequence). V was shortened by 4 bases and J by 2 bases, with 14 bases between the two germline ends.

V gene TRBV2 combines with J gene TRBJ1-5, with D possibly TRBD1 on 5 matching bases. The germline CDR1 and CDR2 sequences are SNHLY and FYNNEI. The CDR3 contains 15 residues. The germline V and J ends were trimmed by 4 bases and 4 bases, with 14 bases remaining between them. The CDR3 region is CASSASSGFNQPQHF. The CDR3, as DNA: TGTGCCAGCAGTGCATCCTCAGGGTTTAATCAGCCCCAGCATTTT.

V and J are TRBV6-2 or TRBV6-3 and TRBJ1-5; D might be TRBD1 (5 bases). Germline V gives CDR1 MNHEY, CDR2 SVGEGT. Trimming shortened V by 5 bases and J by 1 base, and 15 bases separated the two germline ends. There are 16 residues in the CDR3. The CDR3 DNA follows: TGTGCCAGCAGTCACGTAGGAGGGACCAGCAATCAGCCCCAGCATTTT. It translates to CASSHVGGTSNQPQHF.

This clonotype was counted at least ten times. The V call is TRBV29-1, the J call TRBJ2-7; tentatively, D is TRBD1 (5 bases). With 6 bases removed from V and 2 bases from J, the gap between germline ends came to 14 bases. There are 13 residues in the CDR3. CDR1 SQVTM and CDR2 ANQGSEA come from the germline V gene. The CDR3 DNA follows: TGCAGCGTAGGGGCTCCGACCCCCTACGAGCAGTACTTC. Its translation: CSVGAPTPYEQYF.

Concerning this clonotype itself: This may stem from a read error, because a much larger clone lies one nucleotide away. The rearrangement joins TRBV29-1 to TRBJ2-3, with TRBD2 matching 9 bases. The V gene end was trimmed by 7 bases and the J gene end by 4 bases; junction bases not matched to a gene: 3. There are 12 residues in the CDR3. The germline V gene encodes CDR1 SQVTM and CDR2 ANQGSEA. This CDR3 is CSERGVSDTQYF. The CDR3 DNA reads TGCAGCGAGCGGGGGGTCTCAGATACGCAGTATTTT.

V gene TRBV7-8 combines with J gene TRBJ2-1, with 9 bases fitting TRBD1. The V and J ends lost 5 bases and 0 bases, in that order; junction bases with no gene match: 5. CDR3 length: 16 residues. Germline V gene lookup returns CDR1 SGHVS and CDR2 FQNEAQ. Written as DNA, the CDR3 is TGTGCCAGCAGCGGACAGGGGACCTACTCCTACAATGAGCAGTTCTTC. It translates to CASSGQGTYSYNEQFF.